The sequence of this T cell receptor beta chain was determined in a study of blood T cell repertoires in COVID-19. Germline loops: CDR1 SGHRS, CDR2 YFSETQ. The CDR3 loop spans 14 amino acids. V lost 4 bases, J lost 5 bases, and 9 bases stayed unmatched. Per the study methods: Researchers report that nucleated cell counts were estimated from reference gene primer amplification. The assay was immunoSEQ multiplex PCR, and TCRdb's table has in-frame clones only and misses some. Clone size and the V and J calls come from that table; the DNA yielded D and trimming. The repertoire holds under 150,000 clones, with around three quarters as singletons.

The receptor was isolated from a man aged 80 or over with acute or convalescent COVID-19. The chain joins TRBV5-1 to TRBJ2-7, with 7 bases that match TRBD1. Sequenced material: peripheral blood. CDR3 sequence: CASSPGQDTDEQYF. The DNA for the CDR3 is TGCGCCAGCAGCCCAGGACAGGATACCGACGAGCAGTACTTC.